This T cell receptor beta chain was profiled in a study of neurological immune-mediated disorders. Study observations and caveats: CDR3 amino acid sequences of expanded clones were not shared across subjects, a result suggesting private repertoires in all groups.

The authors made cDNA by 5'RACE with 10-nucleotide random UMIs. Over 190 million TCR-beta sequences from 15-18 subjects came out of each sequencing run. TCRdb processed the 5' RACE reads anew with MiXCR; each CDR3 protein has one entry. Of about 120,000 distinct CDR3 sequences in the sample, 3.2% were seen once. Comment on this clonotype: No antigen is known for it.

This CDR3 comprises 16 residues. Germline V gene sequence: CDR1 KGHSH, CDR2 LQKENI. The V segment lost 6 bases and the J segment 1 base; nucleotides outside the gene matches: 9. J is TRBJ2-3 and V is TRBV18, with 8 bases that match TRBD2. Sequences were obtained from PBMCs. This receptor was taken from a woman in her twenties or thirties with multiple sclerosis. The CDR3 is CASSGLEGDRTDTQYF. In nucleotides, the CDR3 is TGTGCCAGCTCGGGACTAGAGGGGGATCGCACAGATACGCAGTATTTT.